The 3 T cell receptor beta chains below were found in one sample sequenced in a study of PD-1 blockade in classical Hodgkin lymphoma. Time point given: cycle 4 day 1 (C4D1), after more than 5 weeks of nivolumab. Brentuximab vedotin exposure varied, and every patient relapsed after autologous stem cell transplantation. Generated by immunoSEQ multiplex PCR, the TCRdb table keeps only in-frame clones and is missing some. The data show around 60,000 clones, roughly 85% seen once. Sequenced material: peripheral blood mononuclear cells (PBMCs), taken before the fourth cycle of nivolumab. These receptors were collected from a human donor with classical Hodgkin lymphoma.

This chain connects TRBV30 to TRBJ1-4; unclear D gene. Germline CDR1 is GTSNPN and CDR2 is SVGIG (reference sequence). Between the trimmed V and J ends, which lost 5 bases and 0 bases, there was a span of 7 bases. This CDR3 has 13 residues. The chain's CDR3 is CAWWRATNEKLFF. The CDR3 DNA is TGTGCCTGGTGGAGGGCAACTAATGAAAAACTGTTTTTT. The whole variable domain, remainder taken from reference TRBV30 and TRBJ1-4, is SQTIHQWPATLVQPVGSPLSLECTVEGTSNPNLYWYRQAAGRGLQLLFYSVGIGQISSEVPQNLSASRPQDRQFILSSKKLLLSDSGFYLCAWWRATNEKLFFGSGTQLSVL.

This chain uses TRBV28 with TRBJ2-2; possibly TRBD1 for D (6 bases). Germline V gene sequence: CDR1 MDHEN, CDR2 SYDVKM. Deletions cut 2 bases from V and 1 base from J, with 11 bases between. This CDR3 spans 16 amino acids. The CDR3 protein is CASSLGGQRNTGELFF. The CDR3 region has the DNA TGTGCCAGCAGTTTAGGAGGACAGCGGAACACCGGGGAGCTGTTTTTT.

Regarding this clone: This is likely a read error, given that the CDR3 carries no conserved phenylalanine or tryptophan at its end. The chain recombines TRBV30 with TRBJ2-7; D is undetermined. CDR1 GTSNPN and CDR2 SVGIG come from the germline V gene (reference sequence). This CDR3 is 16 amino acids long. CDR3 nucleotides: TGTGTCTGGAGTGCCCATCCGACCCCGGGCCCATACGGGCAGTACCTC. Protein sequence: CVWSAHPTPGPYGQYL.